These 12 T cell receptor beta chains were sequenced from one sample in a study of CD8 T cells in Susac syndrome. Roughly 0.45 to 1 ug RNA was reverse transcribed with random hexamers. TCRdb re-analysed the immunoSEQ multiplex PCR reads in MiXCR, keeping a single row per CDR3 protein. The sample yields roughly 190,000 distinct CDR3 sequences, approximately 94% seen once. The sequencing sample was made of CD4+ T cells from PBMCs. The receptors were gathered from a human donor with Susac syndrome.

This chain links TRBV5-1 with TRBJ1-2; a weak D match, TRBD1 (5 bases). The CDR3 has 14 residues. Trimming removed 0 bases at V and 2 bases at J, with 8 bases between. Per germline, CDR1 SGHRS and CDR2 YFSETQ. The CDR3 spells CASSLDPGNYGYTF. DNA of the CDR3: TGCGCCAGCAGCTTGGACCCAGGGAACTATGGCTACACCTTC.

The chain recombines TRBV11-1 with TRBJ2-5; no firm D call. Looked up from germline, CDR1 is SGHAT and CDR2 is FQDESV (reference sequence). The CDR3 sequence is 13 residues long. The V end lost 2 bases, the J end lost 1 base, and 5 bases lay between the germline ends. CDR3 sequence (DNA): TGTGCCAGCAGCTTACGGTTCCAAGAGACCCAGTACTTC. Residues: CASSLRFQETQYF. Full variable domain (rest looked up from reference TRBV11-1 and TRBJ2-5): EAEVAQSPRYKITEKSQAVAFWCDPISGHATLYWYRQILGQGPELLVQFQDESVVDDSQLPKDRFSAERLKGVDSTLKIQPAELGDSAMYLCASSLRFQETQYFGPGTRLLVL.

The chain carries TRBV18 and TRBJ1-2, with 10 bases aligning to TRBD1. This CDR3 contains 14 residues. V gave up 4 bases and J gave up 7 bases; unmatched junction bases: 6. Germline loops: CDR1 KGHSH, CDR2 LQKENI. The CDR3 spells CASSRGTGAFGYTF. CDR3 DNA sequence: TGTGCCAGCTCACGGGGGACAGGGGCATTTGGCTACACCTTC.

The V call is TRBV5-1, the J call TRBJ1-6; TRBD1 matches 10 bases. After removal of 3 bases from V and 9 bases from J, the junction contained 6 bases not matched to a gene. The V gene's germline CDR1 is SGHRS and CDR2 YFSETQ. The CDR3 is made up of 15 amino acids. This CDR3 reads CASSSIGTGASPLHF. The CDR3, as DNA: TGCGCCAGCAGCTCTATCGGGACAGGGGCTTCACCCCTCCACTTT. Based on the CDR3 plus reference TRBV5-1 and TRBJ1-6, the full variable domain is KAGVTQTPRYLIKTRGQQVTLSCSPISGHRSVSWYQQTPGQGLQFLFEYFSETQRNKGNFPGRFSGRQFSNSRSEMNVSTLELGDSALYLCASSSIGTGASPLHFGNGTRLTVT.

This sequence joins TRBV20-1 and TRBJ2-1; a possible D gene is TRBD1 (6 bases). The germline gives CDR1 DFQATT, CDR2 SNEGSKA (reference sequence). V lost 0 bases and J 2 bases, leaving 11 bases between the germline ends. This CDR3 is 15 amino acids long. CDR3 bases: TGCAGTGCTAGAGATCAACAGGGAGCCTACAATGAGCAGTTCTTC. It specifies CSARDQQGAYNEQFF.

This clonotype appeared once. CDR3 region: CASSPKDPSGTDTQYF. The CDR3 nucleotides are TGTGCCAGCAGCCCTAAGGACCCGTCGGGCACAGATACGCAGTATTTT. V and J are TRBV7-3 and TRBJ2-3, with D hard to call. CDR1 is SGHTA and CDR2 is FQGTGA in the germline V gene. This CDR3 spans 16 amino acids. Trimming shortened V by 5 bases and J by 1 base, and 16 bases separated the two germline ends.

V is TRBV29-1 and J is TRBJ2-7; possible D gene TRBD1, 5 bases. Per germline, CDR1 SQVTM and CDR2 ANQGSEA. Trimming removed 4 bases from V and 8 bases from J, with 21 bases in between. The length of the CDR3 is 14 residues. CDR3 amino acids: CSVAKGPQAEQQYF. The CDR3 DNA reads TGCAGCGTTGCCAAGGGGCCACAGGCCGAACAGCAGTACTTC.

The chain joins TRBV3-1 to TRBJ2-1; 7 bases fit TRBD2. CDR3 length: 15 amino acids. V lost 3 bases and J lost 4; bases outside the gene matches: 6. Germline V lookup: CDR1 LGHDT, CDR2 YNNKEL (reference sequence). The CDR3, as DNA: TGTGCCAGCAGCCAGGCCCGGACTAGGTACAATGAGCAGTTCTTC. Amino acid sequence: CASSQARTRYNEQFF.

The chain employs TRBV6-5 and TRBJ2-5, with unresolved D. CDR1 and CDR2 (germline): MNHEY, SVGAGI. The CDR3 contains 12 residues. With 5 bases removed from V and 5 bases from J, the gap between germline ends came to 9 bases. The CDR3 sequence is CASSVGMETQYF. The CDR3 coding sequence is TGTGCCAGCAGTGTCGGCATGGAGACCCAGTACTTC.

This rearrangement joins TRBV7-2 to TRBJ2-5; D is ambiguous. The CDR3 spans 15 residues. Germline assignment: CDR1 SGHTA and CDR2 FQGNSA. V lost 7 bases, J lost 4 bases, and 19 bases lay in between. This CDR3 is CASTQAGLGGETQYF. For the CDR3, the DNA is TGTGCCAGCACCCAAGCTGGCCTTGGCGGAGAGACCCAGTACTTC. The full variable domain, its missing parts supplied by reference TRBV7-2 and TRBJ2-5, is GAGVSQSPSNKVTEKGKDVELRCDPISGHTALYWYRQSLGQGLEFLIYFQGNSAPDKSGLPSDRFSAERTGGSVSTLTIQRTQQEDSAVYLCASTQAGLGGETQYFGPGTRLLVL.

The rearrangement joins TRBV3-1 to TRBJ2-5, with 9 bases aligning to TRBD2. The ends lost 5 bases at V and 4 bases at J; junction bases unmatched: 8. Germline CDR1 and CDR2: LGHDT and YNNKEL (reference sequence). The CDR3 length is 15 residues. CDR3 sequence reads: CASSEGLAFGETQYF. The CDR3 nucleotides are TGTGCCAGCAGCGAGGGACTAGCTTTTGGAGAGACCCAGTACTTC.

The chain recombines TRBV3-1 with TRBJ2-3; no clear D. The V end was cut by 0 bases, the J end by 6 bases, with 13 bases between. This CDR3 is built from 15 residues. The germline gives CDR1 LGHDT, CDR2 YNNKEL (reference sequence). The CDR3: CASSQDRATGDTQYF. The CDR3 region has the DNA TGTGCCAGCAGCCAAGATCGGGCGACCGGGGATACGCAGTATTTT.